The source of this T cell receptor beta chain is a study of cytomegalovirus exposure and HLA in healthy donors. The wider study: Around 80 million unique TCR sequences came from HLA-typed donors in an early release.

Turning to this clone: Its antigen remains unidentified.

The PCR had 60 Vbeta and 13 Jbeta primers. Sequencing used immunoSEQ multiplex PCR; TCRdb keeps in-frame clones, though not all of them. This sample yields about 200,000 clones, of which approximately 79% are seen a single time; more than 1.5% belongs to the top ten. Broader study findings: The authors listed approximately 150 TCR beta chains as cytomegalovirus-associated.

This CDR3 has 12 amino acids. V was clipped by 0 bases and J by 5 bases, with 5 bases between them. The V gene's germline CDR1 is SGHRS and CDR2 YFSETQ. This receptor was identified in a man aged 18 to 29 in good health and CMV-seronegative. The sequenced sample was PBMCs. The J gene is TRBJ1-2, the V gene TRBV5-1; TRBD1 might be the D (5 bases). Here the CDR3 reads CASSLEGYGYTF. In DNA form, the CDR3 reads TGCGCCAGCAGCTTGGAGGGGTATGGCTACACCTTC.